One TCR beta chain is described in this entry. This sample was included in a study of shared clonotypes between healthy human individuals. Deep-level assay runs were performed. Produced via immunoSEQ multiplex PCR; TCRdb's table is partial and in-frame only. In the table there are fewer than 2.5 million clones, roughly 93% of which are singletons. Trimming removed 6 bases from V and 5 bases from J, with 12 bases in between. Germline V lookup: CDR1 SGHRS, CDR2 YFSETQ. The CDR3 consists of 13 residues. This TCR came from a man aged 18 to 30 in good health. Some clones in this sample may be carry-over from other donors' samples. The source material was naive CD4+ T cells from PBMCs. Subset defined: CD45RA+ positively selected. V usage is TRBV5-1 and J usage is TRBJ2-1; weak D call: TRBD2 (6 bases). In nucleotides, the CDR3 is TGCGCCAGCACCATAGGACTAAACAATGAGCAGTTCTTC. Translation gives CASTIGLNNEQFF.